This T cell receptor beta chain emerged from a study of blood T cells in healthy people across ages. PCR was performed a second time for about 7 to 11 cycles using a sample-barcoded 5' primer and a J-beta primer mix. TCRdb recomputed calls from the 5' RACE reads with MiXCR, one row per CDR3 protein. Of over 600,000 distinct CDR3 sequences listed, approximately 21% are singletons. The CDR3 consists of 15 residues. Germline CDR1 reads SGHRS; CDR2 reads YFSETQ. The J segment lost 8 bases and the V segment lost 0 bases, leaving 7 bases of the junction unmatched. This clonotype was counted only a few times.

The sequence was obtained from a man between 65 and 80 years old in good health. This sequence joins TRBV5-1 and TRBJ2-3; 9 nucleotides agree with TRBD1. Sequencing was carried out using blood. The CDR3 reads CASSLAGTGFGTQYF. The DNA of the CDR3 is TGCGCCAGCAGCTTGGCCGGGACAGGGTTTGGTACGCAGTATTTT. The full variable domain, in which reference TRBV5-1 and TRBJ2-3 provide the parts outside the CDR3, is KAGVTQTPRYLIKTRGQQVTLSCSPISGHRSVSWYQQTPGQGLQFLFEYFSETQRNKGNFPGRFSGRQFSNSRSEMNVSTLELGDSALYLCASSLAGTGFGTQYFGPGTRLTVL.